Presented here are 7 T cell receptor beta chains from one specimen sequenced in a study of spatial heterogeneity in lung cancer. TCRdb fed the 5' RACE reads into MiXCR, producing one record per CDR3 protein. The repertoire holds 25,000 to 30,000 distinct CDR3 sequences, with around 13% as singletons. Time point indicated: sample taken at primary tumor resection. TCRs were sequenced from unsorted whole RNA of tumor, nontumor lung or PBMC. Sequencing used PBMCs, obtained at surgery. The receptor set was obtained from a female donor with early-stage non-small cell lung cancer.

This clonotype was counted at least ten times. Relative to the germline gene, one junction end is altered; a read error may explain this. The CDR3 DNA follows: TGTGCCAGCAGTCCCCTAACAGGGTCCCGTGAAACACTGTTTTTT. Its translation: CASSPLTGSRETLFF. V and J are TRBV28 and TRBJ1-4, with D perhaps TRBD1 (6 bases). This CDR3 contains 15 residues. CDR1 and CDR2 from the germline V gene are MDHEN and SYDVKM. Combining the CDR3 with reference TRBV28 and TRBJ1-4 gives the whole variable domain DVKVTQSSRYLVKRTGEKVFLECVQDMDHENMFWYRQDPGLGLRLIYFSYDVKMKEKGDIPEGYSVSREKKERFSLILESASTNQTSMYLCASSPLTGSRETLFFGSGTQLSVL.

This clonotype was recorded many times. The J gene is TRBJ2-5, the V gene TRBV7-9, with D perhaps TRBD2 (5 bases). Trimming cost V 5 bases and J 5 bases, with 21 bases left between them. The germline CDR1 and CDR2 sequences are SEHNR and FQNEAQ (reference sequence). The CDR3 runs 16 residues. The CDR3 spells CASSPILIGLGETQYF. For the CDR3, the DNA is TGTGCCAGCAGCCCCATTTTAATCGGACTGGGGGAGACCCAGTACTTC.

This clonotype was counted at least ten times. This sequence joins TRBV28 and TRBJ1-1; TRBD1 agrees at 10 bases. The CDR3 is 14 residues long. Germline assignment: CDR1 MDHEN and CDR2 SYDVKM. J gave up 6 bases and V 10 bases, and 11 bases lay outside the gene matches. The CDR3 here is CAIFRDRGIPEAFF. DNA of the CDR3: TGTGCCATCTTTCGGGACAGGGGAATCCCTGAAGCTTTCTTT.

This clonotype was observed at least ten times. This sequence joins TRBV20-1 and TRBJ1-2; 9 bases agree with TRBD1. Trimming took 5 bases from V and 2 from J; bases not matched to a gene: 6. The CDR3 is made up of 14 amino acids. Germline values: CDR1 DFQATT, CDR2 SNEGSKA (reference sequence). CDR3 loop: CSAGTGTLNYGYTF. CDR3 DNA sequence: TGCAGTGCTGGGACAGGGACGCTCAACTATGGCTACACCTTC.

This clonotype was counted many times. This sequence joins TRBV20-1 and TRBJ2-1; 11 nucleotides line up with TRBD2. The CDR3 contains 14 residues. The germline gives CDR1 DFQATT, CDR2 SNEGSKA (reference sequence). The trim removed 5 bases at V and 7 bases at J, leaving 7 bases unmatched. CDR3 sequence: CSALAGGVRNEQFF. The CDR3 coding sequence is TGCAGTGCTTTAGCGGGAGGGGTGAGGAATGAGCAGTTCTTC.

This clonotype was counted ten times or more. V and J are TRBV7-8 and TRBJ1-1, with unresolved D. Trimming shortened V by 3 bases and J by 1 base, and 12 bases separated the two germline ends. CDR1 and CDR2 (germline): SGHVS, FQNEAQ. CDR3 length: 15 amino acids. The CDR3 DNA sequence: TGTGCCAGCAGCTTGGGGTCGGCGGCGAACACTGAAGCTTTCTTT. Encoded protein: CASSLGSAANTEAFF.

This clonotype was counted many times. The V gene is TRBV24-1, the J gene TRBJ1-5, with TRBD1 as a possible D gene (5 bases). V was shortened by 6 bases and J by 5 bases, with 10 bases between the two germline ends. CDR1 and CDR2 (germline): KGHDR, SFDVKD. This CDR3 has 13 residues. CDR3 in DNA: TGTGCCACCAGTTGGGGGTTGGATCAGCCCCAGCATTTT. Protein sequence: CATSWGLDQPQHF.